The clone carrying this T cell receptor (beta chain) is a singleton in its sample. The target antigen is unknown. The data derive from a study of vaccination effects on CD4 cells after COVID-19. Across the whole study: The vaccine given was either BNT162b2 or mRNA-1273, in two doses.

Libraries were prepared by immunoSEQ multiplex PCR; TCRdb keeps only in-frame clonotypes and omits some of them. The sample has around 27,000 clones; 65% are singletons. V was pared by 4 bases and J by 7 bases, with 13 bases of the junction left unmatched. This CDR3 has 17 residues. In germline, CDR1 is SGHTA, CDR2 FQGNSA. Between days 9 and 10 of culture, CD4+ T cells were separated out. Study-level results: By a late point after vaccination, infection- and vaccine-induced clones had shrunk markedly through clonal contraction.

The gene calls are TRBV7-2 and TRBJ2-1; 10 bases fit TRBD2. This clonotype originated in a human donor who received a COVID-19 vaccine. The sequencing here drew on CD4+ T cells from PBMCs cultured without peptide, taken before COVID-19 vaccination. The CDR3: CASSYMAWTSGLNEQFF. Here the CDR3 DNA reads TGTGCCAGCAGCTACATGGCCTGGACTAGCGGTTTAAATGAGCAGTTCTTC.